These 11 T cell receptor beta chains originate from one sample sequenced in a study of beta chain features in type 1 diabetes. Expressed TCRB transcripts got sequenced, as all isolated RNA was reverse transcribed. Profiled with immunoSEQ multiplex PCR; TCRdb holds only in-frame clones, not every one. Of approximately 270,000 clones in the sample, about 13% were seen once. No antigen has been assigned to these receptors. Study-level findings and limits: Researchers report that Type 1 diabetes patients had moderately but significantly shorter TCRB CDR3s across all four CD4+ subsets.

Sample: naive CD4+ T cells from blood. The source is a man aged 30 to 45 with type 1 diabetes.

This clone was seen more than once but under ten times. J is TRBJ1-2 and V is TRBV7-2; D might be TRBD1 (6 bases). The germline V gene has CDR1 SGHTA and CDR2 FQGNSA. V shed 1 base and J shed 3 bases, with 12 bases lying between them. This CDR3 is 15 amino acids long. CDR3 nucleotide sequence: TGTGCCAGCAGCTTAGAGGCGGCAGGGGACTATGGCTACACCTTC. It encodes CASSLEAAGDYGYTF.

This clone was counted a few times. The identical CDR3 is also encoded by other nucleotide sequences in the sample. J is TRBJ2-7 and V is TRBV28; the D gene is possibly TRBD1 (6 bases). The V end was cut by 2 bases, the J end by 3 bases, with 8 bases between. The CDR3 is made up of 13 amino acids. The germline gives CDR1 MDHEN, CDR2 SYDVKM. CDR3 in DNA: TGTGCCAGCAGTTTAGGACAGCACTACGAGCAGTACTTC. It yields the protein CASSLGQHYEQYF.

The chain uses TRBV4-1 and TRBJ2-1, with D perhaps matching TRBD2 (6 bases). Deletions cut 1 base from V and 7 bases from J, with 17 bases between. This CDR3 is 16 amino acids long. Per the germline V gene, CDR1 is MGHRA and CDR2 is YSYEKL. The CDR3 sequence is CASSQGGTARSNEQFF. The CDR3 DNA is TGCGCCAGCAGCCAAGGCGGGACTGCCAGGTCGAATGAGCAGTTCTTC.

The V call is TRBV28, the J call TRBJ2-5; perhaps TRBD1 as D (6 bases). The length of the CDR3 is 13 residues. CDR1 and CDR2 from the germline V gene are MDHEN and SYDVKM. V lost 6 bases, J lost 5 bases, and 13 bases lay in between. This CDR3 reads CASSRQATETQYF. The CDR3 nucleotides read TGTGCCAGCAGCCGACAGGCAACGGAGACCCAGTACTTC.

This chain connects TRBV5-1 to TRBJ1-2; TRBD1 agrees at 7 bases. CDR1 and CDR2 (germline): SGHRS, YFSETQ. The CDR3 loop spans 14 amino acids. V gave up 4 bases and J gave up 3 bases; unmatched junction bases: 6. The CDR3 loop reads CASSTGTVDYGYTF. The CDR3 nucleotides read TGCGCCAGCAGCACGGGGACAGTGGACTATGGCTACACCTTC.

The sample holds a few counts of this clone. The CDR3 DNA reads as TGTGCCAGCAGCGGACAGGGGGGAAGAGATACGCAGTATTTT. Translating gives CASSGQGGRDTQYF. The chain employs TRBV6-1 and TRBJ2-3; 10 nucleotides align to TRBD1. This CDR3 is 14 amino acids long. V dropped 6 bases and J dropped 5; count of bases not matched to a gene: 5. Looked up from germline, CDR1 is MNHNS and CDR2 is SASEGT.

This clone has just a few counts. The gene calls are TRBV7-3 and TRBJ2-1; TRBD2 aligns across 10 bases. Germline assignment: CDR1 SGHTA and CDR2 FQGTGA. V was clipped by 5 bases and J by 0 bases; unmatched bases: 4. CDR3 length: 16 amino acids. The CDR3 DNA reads TGTGCCAGCAGCCCTCTAGCGGGAGTCTCCTACAATGAGCAGTTCTTC. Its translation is CASSPLAGVSYNEQFF. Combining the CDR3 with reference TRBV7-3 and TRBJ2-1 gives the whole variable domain GAGVSQTPSNKVTEKGKYVELRCDPISGHTALYWYRQSLGQGPEFLIYFQGTGAADDSGLPNDRFFAVRPEGSVSTLKIQRTERGDSAVYLCASSPLAGVSYNEQFFGPGTRLTVL.

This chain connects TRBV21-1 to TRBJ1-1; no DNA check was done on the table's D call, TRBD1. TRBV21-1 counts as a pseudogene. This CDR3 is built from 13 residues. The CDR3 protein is CASATGEYTEAFF. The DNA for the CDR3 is TGTGCCAGCGCTACAGGCGAGTACACTGAAGCTTTCTTT.

CDR3 residues: CASSSDRADTQYF. In DNA form, the CDR3 reads TGCGCCAGCAGCTCAGACAGGGCAGATACGCAGTATTTT. The chain employs TRBV5-1 and TRBJ2-3, with 7 bases that match TRBD1. The V gene end was trimmed by 3 bases and the J gene end by 4 bases; junction bases not matched to a gene: 2. This CDR3 comprises 13 residues. In germline, CDR1 is SGHRS, CDR2 YFSETQ.

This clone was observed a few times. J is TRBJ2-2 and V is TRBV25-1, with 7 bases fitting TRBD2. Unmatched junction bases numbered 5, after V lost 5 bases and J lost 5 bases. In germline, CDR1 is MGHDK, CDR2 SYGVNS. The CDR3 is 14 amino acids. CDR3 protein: CASSPRTSTGELFF. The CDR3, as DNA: TGTGCCAGCAGTCCCCGGACTAGTACCGGGGAGCTGTTTTTT. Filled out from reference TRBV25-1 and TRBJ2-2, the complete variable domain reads EADIYQTPRYLVIGTGKKITLECSQTMGHDKMYWYQQDPGMELHLIHYSYGVNSTEKGDLSSESTVSRIRTEHFPLTLESARPSHTSQYLCASSPRTSTGELFFGEGSRLTVL.

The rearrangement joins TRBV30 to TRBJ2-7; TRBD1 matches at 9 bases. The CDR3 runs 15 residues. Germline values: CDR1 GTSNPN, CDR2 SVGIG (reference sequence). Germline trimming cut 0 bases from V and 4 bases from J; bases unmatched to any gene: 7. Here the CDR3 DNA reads TGTGCCTGGAGTGTACGGGACAGGGTGACTTACGAGCAGTACTTC. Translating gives CAWSVRDRVTYEQYF.